This T cell receptor (beta chain) was documented in a study of blood T cell repertoires in COVID-19. About the study: Samples of COVID-19 (acute and convalescent) were obtained from the United States, Italy and Spain. T cells, B-cell-depleted T cells, or PBMCs supplied cDNA or gDNA.

Original handling: Reference gene primer amplification gave nucleated cell count estimates. Produced via immunoSEQ multiplex PCR; TCRdb's table is partial and in-frame only. That table is the source of V, J and clone size, and D and trimming were worked out from the DNA. The sample holds under 150,000 clones; under 95% are singletons and the top ten take about 4%. The receptor was derived from a man in his forties or fifties with active COVID-19. Sequencing was performed on peripheral blood.

CDR3 protein: CASSQGSPDRGWIEKLFF. CDR3 bases: TGCGCCAGCAGCCAAGGGTCCCCGGACAGGGGCTGGATCGAAAAACTGTTTTTT. This chain joins TRBV4-1 and TRBJ1-4; TRBD1 matches 9 bases. Germline V lookup: CDR1 MGHRA, CDR2 YSYEKL. Trimming removed 1 base from V and 8 bases from J; junction bases left unmatched: 14. The CDR3 has 18 residues.